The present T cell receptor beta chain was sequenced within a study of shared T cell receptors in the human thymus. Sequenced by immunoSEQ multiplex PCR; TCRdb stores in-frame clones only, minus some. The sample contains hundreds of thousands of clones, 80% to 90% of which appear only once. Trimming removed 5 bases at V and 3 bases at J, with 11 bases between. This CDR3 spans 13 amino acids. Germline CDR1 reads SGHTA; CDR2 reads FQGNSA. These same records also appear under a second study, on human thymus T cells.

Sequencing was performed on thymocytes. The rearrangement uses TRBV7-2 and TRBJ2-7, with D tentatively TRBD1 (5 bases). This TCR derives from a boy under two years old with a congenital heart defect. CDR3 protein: CASSRGHIYEQYF. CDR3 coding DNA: TGTGCCAGCAGCAGAGGACACATCTACGAGCAGTACTTC.